The entry below gives a single TCR beta chain sequence along with its context. The antigen remains unidentified. The sample is drawn from a study of PD-1 blockade in mismatch repair-deficient tumors. Study at large: Enrolled about 2012-2016, patients had progressing, pretreated mismatch repair-deficient cancers of 11 to 13 types.

Study-level findings and limits: Tumor-resident clones, often undetectable pretreatment in blood, expanded then contracted after pembrolizumab.

PCR or immunohistochemistry showed mismatch repair deficiency in every enrolled patient. A few pembrolizumab responders had their TCRs sequenced. CDR3 size: 13 residues. Profiling relied on immunoSEQ multiplex PCR, and the TCRdb table lists in-frame clones only, not all of them. This table has tens of thousands of clones, over 70% appearing once. Sequencing was performed on peripheral blood, taken 12 weeks after starting pembrolizumab. The chain links TRBV12-2 to TRBJ2-4; the DNA was not used to check the table's D call, TRBD1. TRBV12-2 is noted as a pseudogene. The receptor's source is an adult with mismatch repair-deficient cancer. CDR3 sequence: CASRSIAKNIQYF. CDR3 in DNA: TGTGCAAGTCGCTCCATAGCCAAAAACATTCAGTACTTC.